Each of the 27 T cell receptor beta chains below was sequenced from the same sample in a study of molecular identifiers for immune sequencing clone quantification. TCRdb reprocessed the PCR reads with MiXCR, giving one entry per CDR3 protein. This table holds around 480,000 distinct CDR3 sequences, about a fifth found once. Sequenced: naive CD8+ T cells from blood, with Jurkat cell RNA spiked in. Subset denoted: FACS-sorted CD8+CD4-CCR7+CD45RA+ naive T cells. The receptors derive from a human donor in good health. Some libraries in this study had Jurkat cell RNA spiked in.

This clonotype showed up many times. This chain connects TRBV4-3 to TRBJ2-3; 9 nucleotides agree with TRBD1. Trimming cost V 0 bases and J 2 bases; bases outside gene matches: 6. This CDR3 region has 17 residues. Germline V gives CDR1 LGHNA, CDR2 YSLEER. For the CDR3, the DNA is TGCGCCAGCAGCCAAGATCCGAGGACAGGGGCCACAGATACGCAGTATTTT. Protein sequence: CASSQDPRTGATDTQYF.

The table lists this clonotype with many counts. The chain recombines TRBV19 with TRBJ1-1, with a weak D call TRBD1 (5 bases). The ends were cut back, 0 bases at V and 3 bases at J, with 17 bases in the middle. This CDR3 region has 17 residues. Germline-derived CDR1 and CDR2 are LNHDA and SQIVND (reference sequence). CDR3 amino acids: CASSIDRGTVGDTEAFF. The CDR3 DNA follows: TGTGCCAGTAGTATAGATCGGGGTACAGTAGGGGACACTGAAGCTTTCTTT.

The chain combines TRBV19 with TRBJ1-1, with 9 nucleotides matching TRBD1. V was clipped by 6 bases and J by 6 bases; unmatched bases: 14. Germline lookup yields CDR1 LNHDA and CDR2 SQIVND (reference sequence). The CDR3 is 16 residues long. This CDR3 reads CASRSGTGTDRAEAFF. The CDR3 coding sequence is TGTGCCAGTAGGTCCGGGACAGGGACCGACCGGGCTGAAGCTTTCTTT.

This clonotype has only a few counts. The chain recombines TRBV2 with TRBJ1-1, with 7 positions matching TRBD1. The CDR3 consists of 13 residues. In germline, CDR1 is SNHLY, CDR2 FYNNEI. J was trimmed by 8 bases and V by 6 bases; bases with no gene match: 9. The CDR3 nucleotides are TGTGCCAGCAGACGGACAGGTTCTGCGGAAGCTTTCTTT. Its protein is CASRRTGSAEAFF.

V and J are TRBV24-1 and TRBJ2-3, with 12 positions matching TRBD1. The germline gives CDR1 KGHDR, CDR2 SFDVKD. The J segment lost 6 bases and the V segment lost 4 bases, leaving 4 bases of the junction unmatched. The CDR3 has 15 residues. Written as DNA, the CDR3 is TGTGCCACCAGTGAGTGGGACAGGGGGCGGGATACGCAGTATTTT. This encodes CATSEWDRGRDTQYF.

As to this clonotype: It may be a read error: a sequence one base away is much more abundant. The chain employs TRBV12-3 or TRBV12-4 and TRBJ2-7; D possibly corresponds to TRBD1 (5 bases). This CDR3 comprises 12 residues. Trimming took 8 bases from V and 5 from J, leaving 13 bases between them. In nucleotides, the CDR3 is TGTGCCAGCCAGGGAACCCGAGACGAGCAGTACTTC. Encoded protein: CASQGTRDEQYF.

This clonotype has at least ten counts. This chain joins TRBV7-2 and TRBJ1-1; D is unresolved. V was cut by 2 bases and J by 0 bases, with 7 bases left in between. This CDR3 is 14 amino acids long. The germline gives CDR1 SGHTA, CDR2 FQGNSA. In DNA, the CDR3 is TGTGCCAGCAGCTTACGGAACATGAACACTGAAGCTTTCTTT. As protein: CASSLRNMNTEAFF.

This clonotype was detected many times. This chain uses TRBV24-1 with TRBJ2-1, with 9 bases identical to TRBD1. Germline loops: CDR1 KGHDR, CDR2 SFDVKD. The CDR3 has 13 amino acids. Trimming removed 4 bases from V and 8 bases from J; junction bases left unmatched: 2. DNA of the CDR3: TGTGCCACCAGTGACTGGGACAGGGATGAGCAGTTCTTC. It is translated as CATSDWDRDEQFF.

This clonotype was observed a few times. CDR3 loop: CASSESGNTGSFEAFF. The CDR3 nucleotides are TGTGCCAGCAGCGAAAGCGGAAACACAGGGTCCTTCGAAGCTTTCTTT. The rearrangement links TRBV7-9 to TRBJ1-1, with D perhaps TRBD1 (6 bases). CDR1 and CDR2 (germline): SEHNR, FQNEAQ (reference sequence). The CDR3 runs 16 residues. The V end was cut by 5 bases, the J end by 8 bases, with 24 bases between.

The chain has TRBV30 and TRBJ2-2, with 10 bases identical to TRBD1. CDR3 length equals 16 residues. Germline CDR1 and CDR2: GTSNPN and SVGIG (reference sequence). With 1 base clipped from V and 3 bases from J, the junction kept 5 bases outside the gene matches. The CDR3 here is CAWSGQGARYTGELFF. The CDR3 nucleotides are TGTGCCTGGAGTGGACAGGGGGCGCGGTACACCGGGGAGCTGTTTTTT.

A note on this clonotype: This may arise from a read error, as a much more abundant clone is one base away. V is TRBV30 and J is TRBJ2-3, with 7 bases that match TRBD2. The CDR3 has 15 residues. The germline V gene encodes CDR1 GTSNPN and CDR2 SVGIG (reference sequence). V trimming: 0 bases; J trimming: 5 bases; junction bases outside the gene matches: 8. The CDR3 DNA reads as TGTGCCTGGAGTGTACGAGCGGGGAGGTTAGATACGCAGTATTTT. It is translated as CAWSVRAGRLDTQYF.

This clonotype has a count of ten or more. The chain has TRBV5-1 and TRBJ2-7; possible D gene TRBD1, 5 bases. The CDR3 sequence is 15 residues long. V dropped 2 bases and J dropped 2 bases, with 14 bases sitting between them. CDR1 is SGHRS, CDR2 YFSETQ, per germline. CDR3 nucleotide sequence: TGCGCCAGCAGCTTAGAAAGGGGCGCACCCTACGAGCAGTACTTC. Protein product: CASSLERGAPYEQYF.

A few counts support this clonotype. This chain uses TRBV24-1 with TRBJ1-5, with TRBD1 identical over 7 bases. CDR1 is KGHDR and CDR2 is SFDVKD in the germline V gene. CDR3 length: 15 amino acids. Trimming removed 7 bases from V and 1 base from J; junction bases left unmatched: 6. The CDR3 sequence is CATSPGGGSNQPQHF. CDR3 nucleotide sequence: TGTGCCACCAGCCCAGGGGGGGGAAGCAATCAGCCCCAGCATTTT.

This clonotype was seen ten or more times. The rearrangement joins TRBV4-1 to TRBJ1-4; D not certain. Trimming left V 2 bases short and J 0 bases short, with 4 bases between. CDR1 is MGHRA and CDR2 is YSYEKL in the germline V gene. This CDR3 region has 14 residues. CDR3 residues: CASSQSATNEKLFF. CDR3 in DNA: TGCGCCAGCAGCCAATCGGCAACTAATGAAAAACTGTTTTTT.

The J gene is TRBJ2-1, the V gene TRBV9, with TRBD2 identical over 8 bases. Germline trimming cut 0 bases from V and 5 bases from J; bases unmatched to any gene: 4. The CDR3 is made up of 15 amino acids. Germline loops: CDR1 SGDLS, CDR2 YYNGEE. This CDR3 reads CASSVGAGDNNEQFF. CDR3 nucleotides: TGTGCCAGCAGCGTAGGAGCGGGGGATAACAATGAGCAGTTCTTC.

A note on this clonotype: A much more abundant neighbour one base away suggests this may be a read error. The chain carries TRBV5-6 and TRBJ1-1; 7 nucleotides line up with TRBD1. The CDR3 loop spans 13 amino acids. The trim removed 3 bases at V and 6 bases at J, leaving 5 bases unmatched. Germline CDR1 SGHDT, CDR2 YYEEEE. The CDR3 spells CASSSGTESEAFF. The CDR3 DNA sequence: TGTGCCAGCAGCTCCGGGACAGAGTCTGAAGCTTTCTTT.

This clonotype was observed at least ten times. The genes are TRBV5-1 and TRBJ2-3; 11 bases map to TRBD2. Germline trimming cut 5 bases from V and 0 bases from J; bases unmatched to any gene: 11. The CDR3 runs 18 residues. CDR1 is SGHRS, CDR2 YFSETQ, per germline. The CDR3 DNA reads TGCGCCAGCAGTGCCGGGACTAGCGGTGACCCTAGCACAGATACGCAGTATTTT. Translated, it gives CASSAGTSGDPSTDTQYF. The full variable domain, rest sourced from reference TRBV5-1 and TRBJ2-3, is KAGVTQTPRYLIKTRGQQVTLSCSPISGHRSVSWYQQTPGQGLQFLFEYFSETQRNKGNFPGRFSGRQFSNSRSEMNVSTLELGDSALYLCASSAGTSGDPSTDTQYFGPGTRLTVL.

This clonotype was recorded a few times. The chain recombines TRBV30 with TRBJ2-6, with unresolved D. With 2 bases removed from V and 2 bases from J, the gap between germline ends came to 10 bases. The length of the CDR3 is 15 residues. Germline V gives CDR1 GTSNPN, CDR2 SVGIG (reference sequence). The CDR3 protein is CAWSIWVAGANVLTF. The CDR3 DNA follows: TGTGCCTGGAGTATCTGGGTAGCTGGGGCCAACGTCCTGACTTTC.

This chain links TRBV12-3 or TRBV12-4 with TRBJ2-5; weak D call: TRBD1 (5 bases). The ends were cut back, 4 bases at V and 5 bases at J, with 14 bases in the middle. This CDR3 contains 14 residues. The CDR3 sequence: CASSSSQVQETQYF. CDR3 DNA: TGTGCCAGCAGTTCCTCACAGGTACAGGAGACCCAGTACTTC.

At least ten counts were recorded for this clonotype. The rearrangement links TRBV7-2 to TRBJ2-3, with D possibly TRBD2 on 5 matching bases. The CDR3 covers 15 residues. The V end lost 4 bases, the J end lost 0 bases, and 11 bases lay between the germline ends. The germline gives CDR1 SGHTA, CDR2 FQGNSA. The CDR3 DNA reads as TGTGCCAGCAGCTCGGGGATAACTAGCACAGATACGCAGTATTTT. Residues: CASSSGITSTDTQYF.

This clonotype was recorded a few times. V usage is TRBV4-3 and J usage is TRBJ2-6; D is unclear. V lost 1 base, J lost 2 bases, and 15 bases lay in between. Per the germline V gene, CDR1 is LGHNA and CDR2 is YSLEER. The CDR3 extends over 18 amino acids. The CDR3 loop reads CASSQGVGWRTGANVLTF. Written as DNA, the CDR3 is TGCGCCAGCAGCCAAGGGGTTGGGTGGCGAACTGGGGCCAACGTCCTGACTTTC.

This clonotype showed up just a few times. The chain employs TRBV5-6 and TRBJ1-1; D remains unclear. CDR1 and CDR2 (germline): SGHDT, YYEEEE. The V end lost 1 base, the J end lost 1 base, and 8 bases lay between the germline ends. The CDR3 runs to 14 residues. The CDR3 DNA reads as TGTGCCAGCAGCTTGTACCCACCGAACACTGAAGCTTTCTTT. Its protein product is CASSLYPPNTEAFF.

Ten or more counts support this clonotype. CDR3 in amino acids: CAWSETLNTEAFF. CDR3 nucleotide sequence: TGTGCCTGGAGTGAGACCTTGAACACTGAAGCTTTCTTT. V and J are TRBV30 and TRBJ1-1; D is uncertain. Germline V CDR1 and CDR2: GTSNPN, SVGIG (reference sequence). This CDR3 is built from 13 residues. Trimming pared 1 base from V and 0 bases from J, leaving 6 bases between. The full variable domain, with the rest looked up from reference TRBV30 and TRBJ1-1, is SQTIHQWPATLVQPVGSPLSLECTVEGTSNPNLYWYRQAAGRGLQLLFYSVGIGQISSEVPQNLSASRPQDRQFILSSKKLLLSDSGFYLCAWSETLNTEAFFGQGTRLTVV.

This clonotype was observed at least ten times. The chain carries TRBV4-1 and TRBJ2-2, with 7 positions matching TRBD2. Germline V gene sequence: CDR1 MGHRA, CDR2 YSYEKL. V gave up 6 bases and J gave up 7 bases; unmatched junction bases: 17. CDR3 length: 17 residues. The CDR3 sequence: CASSLPPPGGPIGELFF. The CDR3 DNA reads as TGCGCCAGCAGTCTACCCCCGCCGGGGGGACCGATCGGGGAGCTGTTTTTT.

This clonotype was counted ten times or more. The chain recombines TRBV3-1 with TRBJ2-7; no clear D gene. The CDR3 runs to 12 residues. Trimming left V 3 bases short and J 5 bases short, with 8 bases between. Looked up from germline, CDR1 is LGHDT and CDR2 is YNNKEL (reference sequence). The CDR3: CASSQGSDEQYF. The CDR3, as DNA: TGTGCCAGCAGCCAGGGGTCCGACGAGCAGTACTTC.

The J gene is TRBJ2-1, the V gene TRBV11-2; TRBD2 aligns across 11 bases. The CDR3 totals 18 residues. V was pared by 5 bases and J by 0 bases, with 9 bases of the junction left unmatched. Germline assignment: CDR1 SGHAT and CDR2 FQNNGV. CDR3 sequence (DNA): TGTGCCAGCAGCCCCGGGACTAGCGGAGCTCTCTCCTACAATGAGCAGTTCTTC. Protein: CASSPGTSGALSYNEQFF.

Of note for this clonotype: This may stem from a read error, because a much larger clone lies one nucleotide away. The chain combines TRBV27 with TRBJ2-2; possible D gene TRBD2, 5 bases. This CDR3 region has 17 residues. The germline CDR1 and CDR2 sequences are MNHEY and SMNVEV (reference sequence). The CDR3 sequence: CASSVGGVFLNTGEPFF. The CDR3 region has the DNA TGTGCCAGCAGCGTCGGTGGGGTATTTCTGAACACCGGGGAGCCGTTTTTT.